The clone carrying this T cell receptor (beta chain) was recorded once. The ends were cut back, 3 bases at V and 5 bases at J, with 5 bases in the middle. This CDR3 has 12 amino acids. These data are taken from a study of control samples from healthy donors and cancer patients. Clones were sequenced by immunoSEQ multiplex PCR, and TCRdb holds only the in-frame ones, with some missing. Of roughly 98,000 clones listed, approximately 93% are singletons. The TCR sequence derives from a man younger than 35 in good health. This sequence joins TRBV12-3 or TRBV12-4 and TRBJ1-5; D remains unclear. The source material was blood. The CDR3 sequence: CASSFSDQPQHF. The CDR3 DNA follows: TGTGCCAGCAGTTTCTCGGATCAGCCCCAGCATTTT.